A selection of T cell receptor beta chains follows, all from one sample in a study of blood T cell repertoires in COVID-19. Assay used: immunoSEQ multiplex PCR; TCRdb lists only in-frame clones, some missing. The sample holds nearly 300,000 clones, around 89% seen once. The sequenced sample consisted of peripheral blood. These receptors were obtained from a woman aged 25-40 years who had recovered from COVID-19. Both conserved end residues are part of each CDR3. The D gene is left open where the match is weak. Size values are once, few and many counts, or a class for expanded clones, and some rows have none.

d_call: NA; v_call: TRBV19; clone_size: NA; j_call: TRBJ2-5; cdr3_nt: TGTGCCAGTAGTCCTTCACCAGGGGACCAAGAGACCCAGTACTTC; cdr3_aa: CASSPSPGDQETQYF
d_call: NA; v_call: TRBV27; clone_size: once; j_call: TRBJ1-1; cdr3_nt: TGTGCCAGCAGTCCAACCCACCCTAGACAGAGCGAAGCTTTCTTT; cdr3_aa: CASSPTHPRQSEAFF
d_call: TRBD1; v_call: TRBV7-9; clone_size: few; j_call: TRBJ1-2; cdr3_nt: TGTGCCAGCAGCATCTCGGGACAGGACCTGAGAGGCTACACCTTC; cdr3_aa: CASSISGQDLRGYTF
d_call: NA; v_call: TRBV4-1; clone_size: NA; j_call: TRBJ1-1; cdr3_nt: TGCGCCAGCAGCCAAGGGGTCAGGGGAGGGACTGAAGCTTTCTTT; cdr3_aa: CASSQGVRGGTEAFF
d_call: TRBD1; v_call: TRBV7-3; clone_size: NA; j_call: TRBJ2-2; cdr3_nt: TGTGCCAGCAGCCCAGGGGACAGGGGTAGCACCGGGGAGCTGTTTTTT; cdr3_aa: CASSPGDRGSTGELFF
d_call: NA; v_call: TRBV7-8; clone_size: many; j_call: TRBJ2-1; cdr3_nt: TGTGCCAGCAGCCCGCGGCAGGGGCTCAACAATGAGCAGTTCTTC; cdr3_aa: CASSPRQGLNNEQFF
d_call: NA; v_call: TRBV5-1; clone_size: NA; j_call: TRBJ2-7; cdr3_nt: TGCGCCAGCAGTAATCTTTTACAGGGCTCCTACGAGCAGTACTTC; cdr3_aa: CASSNLLQGSYEQYF
d_call: TRBD1; v_call: TRBV5-1; clone_size: NA; j_call: TRBJ1-3; cdr3_nt: TGCGCCAGCACCCTTACAGGGGCCGCCGGAAACACCATATATTTT; cdr3_aa: CASTLTGAAGNTIYF
d_call: TRBD1; v_call: TRBV28; clone_size: NA; j_call: TRBJ2-7; cdr3_nt: TGTGCCAGCAGTCTTACAGGGGGGAACTACGAGCAGTACTTC; cdr3_aa: CASSLTGGNYEQYF
d_call: NA; v_call: TRBV7-2; clone_size: NA; j_call: TRBJ1-2; cdr3_nt: TGTGCCAGCAGCGAGTTACCAGGGGAGAACTATGGCTACACCTTC; cdr3_aa: CASSELPGENYGYTF
d_call: TRBD2; v_call: TRBV6-2/TRBV6-3; clone_size: NA; j_call: TRBJ2-1; cdr3_nt: TGTGCCAGCAGTAGCGGGGGGGCCTACAATGAGCAGTTCTTC; cdr3_aa: CASSSGGAYNEQFF
d_call: NA; v_call: TRBV7-8; clone_size: NA; j_call: TRBJ2-1; cdr3_nt: TGTGCCAGCAGCCCGAATCGTGGACTCACTTACAATGAGCAGTTCTTC; cdr3_aa: CASSPNRGLTYNEQFF
d_call: NA; v_call: TRBV6-2/TRBV6-3; clone_size: NA; j_call: TRBJ2-1; cdr3_nt: TGTGCCAGCAGTTACTCCAGACTAGTCAATGAGCAGTTCTTC; cdr3_aa: CASSYSRLVNEQFF
d_call: NA; v_call: TRBV20-1; clone_size: NA; j_call: TRBJ1-2; cdr3_nt: TGCAGTGCTAGTCTTGTCAGGATCGGCTACACCTTC; cdr3_aa: CSASLVRIGYTF
d_call: NA; v_call: TRBV6-5; clone_size: NA; j_call: TRBJ1-6; cdr3_nt: TGTGCCAGCACCGAAGGAGGGGATAATTCACCCCTCCACTTT; cdr3_aa: CASTEGGDNSPLHF
d_call: NA; v_call: TRBV5-1; clone_size: NA; j_call: TRBJ2-2; cdr3_nt: TGCGCCAGCAGCCTATCCCAGGGCATCGGGGAGCTGTTTTTT; cdr3_aa: CASSLSQGIGELFF
d_call: TRBD1; v_call: TRBV6-5; clone_size: NA; j_call: TRBJ2-1; cdr3_nt: TGTGCCAGCAGTTATATACAGGGGGCGACGTACAATGAGCAGTTCTTC; cdr3_aa: CASSYIQGATYNEQFF
d_call: TRBD1; v_call: TRBV27; clone_size: NA; j_call: TRBJ1-2; cdr3_nt: TGTGCCAGCAGTCAACAGGGGGCTCGGGGCTACACCTTC; cdr3_aa: CASSQQGARGYTF
d_call: NA; v_call: TRBV2; clone_size: NA; j_call: TRBJ1-1; cdr3_nt: TGTGCCAGCAGGAACTTCGACAGAAAGAACACTGAAGCTTTCTTT; cdr3_aa: CASRNFDRKNTEAFF
d_call: NA; v_call: TRBV10-3; clone_size: NA; j_call: TRBJ1-2; cdr3_nt: TGTGCCATCACCCCAGGTGTGGAAAACTATGGCTACACCTTC; cdr3_aa: CAITPGVENYGYTF
d_call: TRBD1; v_call: TRBV30; clone_size: NA; j_call: TRBJ1-2; cdr3_nt: TGTGCCTGTATACGTGGGACTTCAGGGGGCAACTATGGCTACACCTTC; cdr3_aa: CACIRGTSGGNYGYTF
d_call: NA; v_call: TRBV5-4; clone_size: NA; j_call: TRBJ2-1; cdr3_nt: TGTGCCAGCAGCTTGGGCGGGGTTAGGGTGGATGAGCAGTTCTTC; cdr3_aa: CASSLGGVRVDEQFF
d_call: TRBD1; v_call: TRBV18; clone_size: NA; j_call: TRBJ1-3; cdr3_nt: TGTGCCAGCTCACCACAGGGGGCCTATGGAAACACCATATATTTT; cdr3_aa: CASSPQGAYGNTIYF
d_call: NA; v_call: TRBV18; clone_size: NA; j_call: TRBJ1-5; cdr3_nt: TGTGCCAGCTCATCGAGCGGCAATCAGCCCCAGCATTTT; cdr3_aa: CASSSSGNQPQHF
d_call: TRBD2; v_call: TRBV2; clone_size: NA; j_call: TRBJ2-5; cdr3_nt: TGTGCCAGCAGGCTTGCGGGGGGCCAAGAGACCCAGTACTTC; cdr3_aa: CASRLAGGQETQYF
d_call: NA; v_call: TRBV5-1; clone_size: NA; j_call: TRBJ1-2; cdr3_nt: TGCGCCAGCAGCTTGGGCGGGGAACTCAATGGCTACACCTTC; cdr3_aa: CASSLGGELNGYTF
d_call: NA; v_call: TRBV20-1; clone_size: NA; j_call: TRBJ1-3; cdr3_nt: TGCAGTGCAGGACTAGGAAACACCATATATTTT; cdr3_aa: CSAGLGNTIYF
d_call: NA; v_call: TRBV5-6; clone_size: many; j_call: TRBJ1-2; cdr3_nt: TGTGCCAGCAGCCAAATAGCCAATGGCTACACCTTC; cdr3_aa: CASSQIANGYTF
d_call: TRBD2; v_call: TRBV4-3; clone_size: few; j_call: TRBJ2-3; cdr3_nt: TGCGCCAGCAGCCAATTTGGCCAGGAGGGAGGGCGGCCAGATACGCAGTATTTT; cdr3_aa: CASSQFGQEGGRPDTQYF
d_call: NA; v_call: TRBV2; clone_size: NA; j_call: TRBJ1-3; cdr3_nt: TGTGCCAGCAGTGAAGCGACAGGCCGGAGCTCTGGAAACACCATATATTTT; cdr3_aa: CASSEATGRSSGNTIYF
d_call: NA; v_call: TRBV2; clone_size: NA; j_call: TRBJ2-3; cdr3_nt: TGTGCCAGCAGTGACACTCTAGGGGCAGATACGCAGTATTTT; cdr3_aa: CASSDTLGADTQYF
d_call: TRBD1; v_call: TRBV5-6; clone_size: NA; j_call: TRBJ1-4; cdr3_nt: TGTGCCAGCAGCTTGCGACTGGACAGGGACAGGGAAAAACTGTTTTTT; cdr3_aa: CASSLRLDRDREKLFF
d_call: NA; v_call: TRBV4-2; clone_size: NA; j_call: TRBJ2-2; cdr3_nt: TGTGCCAGCAGCTTCGCATTACTGAACACCGGGGAGCTGTTTTTT; cdr3_aa: CASSFALLNTGELFF
d_call: TRBD2; v_call: TRBV18; clone_size: NA; j_call: TRBJ2-5; cdr3_nt: TGTGCCAGCTCACCAAAAATCCGGGGGGGCCTTATGGAGACCCAGTACTTC; cdr3_aa: CASSPKIRGGLMETQYF
d_call: NA; v_call: TRBV18; clone_size: NA; j_call: TRBJ2-5; cdr3_nt: TGTGCCAGCTCCCTACGAGGGGGTTCAGAGACCCAGTACTTC; cdr3_aa: CASSLRGGSETQYF
d_call: TRBD1; v_call: TRBV6-5; clone_size: NA; j_call: TRBJ1-2; cdr3_nt: TGTGCCAGCAGTTACTCCGCTGCTGGACAGGGCTATGGCTACACCTTC; cdr3_aa: CASSYSAAGQGYGYTF
d_call: NA; v_call: TRBV19; clone_size: NA; j_call: TRBJ2-2; cdr3_nt: TGTGCCAGTAGAAGACAAGGGGAAACCGGGGAGCTGTTTTTT; cdr3_aa: CASRRQGETGELFF
d_call: NA; v_call: TRBV7-2; clone_size: NA; j_call: TRBJ2-1; cdr3_nt: TGTGCCAGCAGCTTAGGGGAGGCGAATTACAATGAGCAGTTCTTC; cdr3_aa: CASSLGEANYNEQFF
d_call: NA; v_call: TRBV7-2; clone_size: few; j_call: TRBJ2-7; cdr3_nt: TGTGCCAGCAGCCCCGGAGGAGGCTACGAGCAGTACTTC; cdr3_aa: CASSPGGGYEQYF
d_call: TRBD1; v_call: TRBV7-2; clone_size: NA; j_call: TRBJ2-7; cdr3_nt: TGTGCCAGCAGCTTATGGGGGACAGTCAACGAGCAGTACTTC; cdr3_aa: CASSLWGTVNEQYF
d_call: TRBD1; v_call: TRBV5-4; clone_size: NA; j_call: TRBJ2-5; cdr3_nt: TGTGCCAGCAGCTCAGGGAGACAGGGCCAAGAGACCCAGTACTTC; cdr3_aa: CASSSGRQGQETQYF
d_call: NA; v_call: TRBV7-2; clone_size: NA; j_call: TRBJ1-2; cdr3_nt: TGTGCCAGCAGCTCCCGTTTTGGGCAGGGCTATGGCTACACCTTC; cdr3_aa: CASSSRFGQGYGYTF
d_call: NA; v_call: TRBV4-3; clone_size: few; j_call: TRBJ2-7; cdr3_nt: TGCGCCAGCAGCCAAGGACAATTCGGCTACGAGCAGTACTTC; cdr3_aa: CASSQGQFGYEQYF
d_call: NA; v_call: TRBV4-3; clone_size: NA; j_call: TRBJ1-3; cdr3_nt: TGCGCCAGCAGCCAAGGTTTCCTGAGCTCTGGAAACACCATATATTTT; cdr3_aa: CASSQGFLSSGNTIYF
d_call: NA; v_call: TRBV10-3; clone_size: NA; j_call: TRBJ2-2; cdr3_nt: TGTGCCATCAGTGAGTCCCGGGGAACCGGGGAGCTGTTTTTT; cdr3_aa: CAISESRGTGELFF
d_call: TRBD2; v_call: TRBV30; clone_size: NA; j_call: TRBJ2-1; cdr3_nt: TGTGCCTGGGTCCCGGTAGGGCTAGCGGGGGGCGAGCAGTTCTTC; cdr3_aa: CAWVPVGLAGGEQFF
d_call: TRBD1; v_call: TRBV24-1; clone_size: once; j_call: TRBJ2-2; cdr3_nt: TGTGCCACCAGTGTATCGGGACAGGGGGCCTCCGGGGAGCTGTTTTTT; cdr3_aa: CATSVSGQGASGELFF
d_call: NA; v_call: TRBV7-2; clone_size: NA; j_call: TRBJ1-4; cdr3_nt: TGTGCCAGCAGGACCCCAGGGGAGGGGGAAAAACTGTTTTTT; cdr3_aa: CASRTPGEGEKLFF
d_call: TRBD2; v_call: TRBV6-6; clone_size: NA; j_call: TRBJ2-1; cdr3_nt: TGTGCCAGCAGTCCAGGACTAGCGGGGGTCTCCTACAATGAGCAGTTCTTC; cdr3_aa: CASSPGLAGVSYNEQFF
d_call: TRBD1; v_call: TRBV24-1; clone_size: NA; j_call: TRBJ2-5; cdr3_nt: TGTGCCACCAGTGATTTCCCAGGACAGGGCCAAGAGACCCAGTACTTC; cdr3_aa: CATSDFPGQGQETQYF
d_call: TRBD1; v_call: TRBV9; clone_size: NA; j_call: TRBJ2-7; cdr3_nt: TGTGCCAGCAGTAAGGGACAGGGAAACTACGAGCAGTACTTC; cdr3_aa: CASSKGQGNYEQYF
d_call: TRBD2; v_call: TRBV30; clone_size: NA; j_call: TRBJ2-3; cdr3_nt: TGTGCCTGGAGTGAGCTAGCGGGGGGGTCCGAAGGTTTACTAAATACGCAGTATTTT; cdr3_aa: CAWSELAGGSEGLLNTQYF
d_call: NA; v_call: TRBV5-1; clone_size: NA; j_call: TRBJ2-3; cdr3_nt: TGCGCCAGCACCTCTGGAGGTGGCACAGATACGCAGTATTTT; cdr3_aa: CASTSGGGTDTQYF
d_call: TRBD1; v_call: TRBV7-9; clone_size: NA; j_call: TRBJ2-3; cdr3_nt: TGTGCCAGCAGCCGAGGACAGGGTGATGTTGATACGCAGTATTTT; cdr3_aa: CASSRGQGDVDTQYF
d_call: NA; v_call: TRBV5-6; clone_size: NA; j_call: TRBJ1-1; cdr3_nt: TGTGCCAGCAGCAAGAGGCAGGGCGAAGCTTTCTTT; cdr3_aa: CASSKRQGEAFF
d_call: TRBD2; v_call: TRBV5-1; clone_size: NA; j_call: TRBJ2-3; cdr3_nt: TGCGCCAGCAGAACAATTGGGACTAGCGGCACAGATACGCAGTATTTT; cdr3_aa: CASRTIGTSGTDTQYF
d_call: TRBD1; v_call: TRBV6-5; clone_size: NA; j_call: TRBJ2-7; cdr3_nt: TGTGCCAGCACCGGGACAGGGCGCGAGCAGTACTTC; cdr3_aa: CASTGTGREQYF
d_call: TRBD2; v_call: TRBV5-8; clone_size: NA; j_call: TRBJ2-5; cdr3_nt: TGTGCCAGCAGCTTCGGGGGGAGATCGGAGACCCAGTACTTC; cdr3_aa: CASSFGGRSETQYF
d_call: NA; v_call: TRBV7-9; clone_size: NA; j_call: TRBJ1-4; cdr3_nt: TGTGCCAGCAGCACGTTCAAGACAGCAACTAATGAAAAACTGTTTTTT; cdr3_aa: CASSTFKTATNEKLFF
d_call: TRBD1; v_call: TRBV19; clone_size: NA; j_call: TRBJ1-2; cdr3_nt: TGTGCCAGTAGTCGACAGGGGTATGGCTACACCTTC; cdr3_aa: CASSRQGYGYTF